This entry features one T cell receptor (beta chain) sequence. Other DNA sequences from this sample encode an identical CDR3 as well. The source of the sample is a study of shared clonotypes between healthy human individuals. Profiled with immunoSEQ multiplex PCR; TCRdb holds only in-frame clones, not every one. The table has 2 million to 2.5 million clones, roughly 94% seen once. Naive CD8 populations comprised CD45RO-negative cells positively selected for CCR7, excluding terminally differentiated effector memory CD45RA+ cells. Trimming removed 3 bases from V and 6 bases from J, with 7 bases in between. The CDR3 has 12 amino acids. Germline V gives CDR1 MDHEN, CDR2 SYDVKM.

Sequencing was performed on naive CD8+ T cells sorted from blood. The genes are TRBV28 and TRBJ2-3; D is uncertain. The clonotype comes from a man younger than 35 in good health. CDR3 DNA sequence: TGTGCCAGCAGTTTTTGGGGTGATACGCAGTATTTT. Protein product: CASSFWGDTQYF.